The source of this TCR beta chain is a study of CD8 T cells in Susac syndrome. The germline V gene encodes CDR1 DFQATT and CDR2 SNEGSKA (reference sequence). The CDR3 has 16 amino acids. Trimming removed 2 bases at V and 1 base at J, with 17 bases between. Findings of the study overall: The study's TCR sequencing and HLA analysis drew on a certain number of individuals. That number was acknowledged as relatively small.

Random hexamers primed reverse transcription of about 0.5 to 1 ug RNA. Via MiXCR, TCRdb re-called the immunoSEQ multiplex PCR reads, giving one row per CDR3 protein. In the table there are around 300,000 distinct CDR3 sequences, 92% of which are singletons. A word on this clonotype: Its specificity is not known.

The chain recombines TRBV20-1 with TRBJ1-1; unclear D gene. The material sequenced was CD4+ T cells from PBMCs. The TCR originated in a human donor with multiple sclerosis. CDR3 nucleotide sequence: TGCAGTGCTAGAAAACCGGGAACATACAGGAACACTGAAGCTTTCTTT. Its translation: CSARKPGTYRNTEAFF.